Below, 27 T cell receptor beta chains from the same sample are listed, as sequenced in a study of cytomegalovirus exposure and HLA in healthy donors. Primers included in the PCR were 60 Vbeta and 13 Jbeta primers. The repertoire was sequenced with immunoSEQ multiplex PCR; TCRdb's copy has only in-frame clones and lacks some. The table lists 150,000 or so clones, about 75% of them singletons. Sample: PBMCs. These receptors were collected from a female donor in good health and CMV-seronegative.

This clone was seen only a few times. The sample contains more than one DNA sequence encoding this CDR3. This chain connects TRBV2 to TRBJ1-1, with D unclear. The CDR3 has 11 amino acids. The germline V gene encodes CDR1 SNHLY and CDR2 FYNNEI. V lost 8 bases, J lost 2 bases, and 6 bases lay in between. The CDR3 DNA is TGTGCCAGCCGTAGAAACACTGAAGCTTTCTTT. This translates into CASRRNTEAFF.

This clone has ten or more counts. This chain connects TRBV28 to TRBJ1-2; tentatively, D is TRBD1 (5 bases). CDR1 is MDHEN and CDR2 is SYDVKM in the germline V gene. This CDR3 region has 14 residues. The germline V and J ends were trimmed by 6 bases and 2 bases, with 13 bases remaining between them. For the CDR3, the DNA is TGTGCCAGCAGCTTCGGAACAGGAAACTATGGCTACACCTTC. It is translated as CASSFGTGNYGYTF.

This clone occurred once. V and J are TRBV9 and TRBJ1-1; no definite D call. The CDR3 totals 15 residues. The germline gives CDR1 SGDLS, CDR2 YYNGEE. Trimming left V 1 base short and J 3 bases short, with 13 bases between. The CDR3 sequence: CASSVSGSGYTEAFF. The CDR3 nucleotides read TGTGCCAGCAGCGTATCGGGGTCGGGGTACACTGAAGCTTTCTTT.

The chain combines TRBV6-5 with TRBJ1-5, with D possibly being TRBD1 (6 bases). Looked up from germline, CDR1 is MNHEY and CDR2 is SVGAGI. Trimming took 2 bases from V and 7 from J, leaving 12 bases between them. This CDR3 spans 14 amino acids. The DNA of the CDR3 is TGTGCCAGCAGTTACGCCAGGGGAAAACAGCCCCAGCATTTT. This codes for CASSYARGKQPQHF.

The chain recombines TRBV6-1 with TRBJ1-3; unclear D gene. Deletions cut 3 bases from V and 4 bases from J, with 13 bases between. The CDR3 has 15 amino acids. Germline CDR1 MNHNS, CDR2 SASEGT. CDR3 sequence: CASSDSPFAGNTIYF. The CDR3 DNA follows: TGTGCCAGCAGTGATTCCCCCTTCGCGGGAAACACCATATATTTT.

V is TRBV7-9 and J is TRBJ1-1; D may be TRBD1 (5 bases). The V and J ends lost 4 bases and 4 bases respectively, with 13 bases between them. CDR3 length equals 14 residues. Germline-derived CDR1 and CDR2 are SEHNR and FQNEAQ (reference sequence). CDR3 DNA: TGTGCCAGCAGCTGGGGTGGGGGGTTCACTGAAGCTTTCTTT. It specifies CASSWGGGFTEAFF.

The chain combines TRBV5-1 with TRBJ1-4; 9 nucleotides line up with TRBD1. The V gene end was trimmed by 4 bases and the J gene end by 0 bases; junction bases not matched to a gene: 16. This CDR3 has 20 residues. Germline V gives CDR1 SGHRS, CDR2 YFSETQ. The CDR3 nucleotides are TGCGCCAGCAGCACATACAGGGGGCTGACAAATTCAGCAACTAATGAAAAACTGTTTTTT. Translating gives CASSTYRGLTNSATNEKLFF.

The chain uses TRBV10-2 and TRBJ2-5; D is possibly TRBD1 (5 bases). V was clipped by 6 bases and J by 1 base, with 9 bases between them. CDR1 WSHSY and CDR2 SAAADI come from the germline V gene. There are 13 residues in the CDR3. The CDR3 here is CASSETAQETQYF. CDR3 in DNA: TGCGCCAGCAGCGAGACAGCCCAAGAGACCCAGTACTTC.

The chain employs TRBV21-1 and TRBJ2-5; whether TRBD1, the table's D call, matches the DNA was not checked. TRBV21-1 represents a pseudogene. This CDR3 has 19 residues. The CDR3 DNA sequence: TGTGCCAGCAGCACCGACCGGGACACCACCCTCCCTTACCAAGAGACCCAGTACTTC. It translates to CASSTDRDTTLPYQETQYF.

This clone appeared a few times. The CDR3 loop is CASSLGQEGYGYTF. The CDR3 DNA reads as TGTGCCAGCAGTTTAGGACAGGAGGGCTATGGCTACACCTTC. The chain links TRBV6-5 to TRBJ1-2; 7 positions agree with TRBD1. Losses at the gene ends were 4 bases for V and 4 bases for J; bases not matched to a gene: 6. Germline CDR1 is MNHEY and CDR2 is SVGAGI. This CDR3 is 14 amino acids long.

The rearrangement joins TRBV14 to TRBJ2-3; D not certain. CDR3 length equals 14 residues. V dropped 4 bases and J dropped 0 bases, with 8 bases sitting between them. The germline V gene has CDR1 SGHDN and CDR2 FVKESK. The CDR3 bases are TGTGCCAGCAGCCCACTAATCAGCACAGATACGCAGTATTTT. Residues: CASSPLISTDTQYF.

V usage is TRBV10-2 and J usage is TRBJ2-3, with 8 positions matching TRBD2. The V gene's germline CDR1 is WSHSY and CDR2 SAAADI. J lost 4 bases, V lost 8 bases, and 8 bases had no gene match. The CDR3 contains 14 residues. CDR3 amino acids: CASSGGGSPDTQYF. In DNA, the CDR3 is TGCGCCAGCTCGGGCGGGGGGTCCCCAGATACGCAGTATTTT.

V is TRBV6-6 and J is TRBJ1-1; D call uncertain. Germline V CDR1 and CDR2: MNHNY, SVGAGI (reference sequence). Deletions cut 2 bases from V and 0 bases from J, with 10 bases between. This CDR3 has 15 residues. CDR3: CASSYQATLNTEAFF. The CDR3 nucleotides read TGTGCCAGCAGTTACCAGGCCACATTGAACACTGAAGCTTTCTTT.

The chain is built from TRBV7-9 and TRBJ1-1; D is ambiguous. V lost 5 bases and J 3 bases, leaving 16 bases between the germline ends. The CDR3 totals 15 residues. Germline V gives CDR1 SEHNR, CDR2 FQNEAQ (reference sequence). This CDR3 is CASSPSNWADTEAFF. CDR3 DNA sequence: TGTGCCAGCAGCCCGAGTAATTGGGCCGACACTGAAGCTTTCTTT.

This clone was recorded a few times. The chain recombines TRBV5-1 with TRBJ1-1; D remains unclear. The germline CDR1 and CDR2 sequences are SGHRS and YFSETQ. The ends were cut back, 0 bases at V and 4 bases at J, with 13 bases in the middle. The CDR3 has 15 amino acids. CDR3 in amino acids: CASSLGARSSTEAFF. The CDR3 DNA reads as TGCGCCAGCAGCTTGGGCGCGAGGAGTAGCACTGAAGCTTTCTTT.

This chain connects TRBV7-9 to TRBJ1-1, with unresolved D. Trimming stripped 1 base from V and 3 bases from J, with 6 bases between. Germline V gene lookup returns CDR1 SEHNR and CDR2 FQNEAQ (reference sequence). This CDR3 comprises 13 residues. CDR3 nucleotide sequence: TGTGCCAGCAGCTTAGGCTCAGACACTGAAGCTTTCTTT. Encoded protein: CASSLGSDTEAFF. The full variable domain, completed using reference TRBV7-9 and TRBJ1-1, is DTGVSQNPRHKITKRGQNVTFRCDPISEHNRLYWYRQTLGQGPEFLTYFQNEAQLEKSRLLSDRFSAERPKGSFSTLEIQRTEQGDSAMYLCASSLGSDTEAFFGQGTRLTVV.

The J gene is TRBJ1-4, the V gene TRBV5-4; perhaps TRBD1 as D (5 bases). With 1 base removed from V and 6 bases from J, the gap between germline ends came to 10 bases. CDR1 is SGHNT, CDR2 YYREEE, per germline (reference sequence). The CDR3 length is 14 residues. CDR3 DNA sequence: TGTGCCAGCAGCTTGCCGGGGGTTGATGAAAAACTGTTTTTT. Amino acids: CASSLPGVDEKLFF.

The chain joins TRBV5-1 to TRBJ2-5, with TRBD2 identical over 13 bases. V dropped 4 bases and J dropped 2; count of bases not matched to a gene: 5. This CDR3 contains 16 residues. CDR1 is SGHRS and CDR2 is YFSETQ in the germline V gene. CDR3 nucleotide sequence: TGCGCCAGCAGCGTCGGGACTAGCGGGAAACAAGAGACCCAGTACTTC. It encodes CASSVGTSGKQETQYF.

The chain uses TRBV5-4 and TRBJ2-5; 7 bases match TRBD2. This CDR3 spans 16 amino acids. Germline assignment: CDR1 SGHNT and CDR2 YYREEE (reference sequence). V lost 1 base and J lost 6; bases outside the gene matches: 12. CDR3 coding DNA: TGTGCCAGCAGCTTGACAATCTCGACTAGCAGACAGACCCAGTACTTC. Amino acids: CASSLTISTSRQTQYF.

The J gene is TRBJ2-1, the V gene TRBV5-1; 7 bases line up with TRBD2. The CDR3 extends over 16 amino acids. Losses at the gene ends were 1 base for V and 4 bases for J; bases not matched to a gene: 8. The germline V gene encodes CDR1 SGHRS and CDR2 YFSETQ. This CDR3 reads CASSLSAGEGYNEQFF. In DNA, the CDR3 is TGCGCCAGCAGCTTGTCCGCGGGAGAGGGTTACAATGAGCAGTTCTTC.

The rearrangement links TRBV9 to TRBJ1-1; tentatively, D is TRBD1 (5 bases). Germline V CDR1 and CDR2: SGDLS, YYNGEE. Trimming shortened V by 5 bases and J by 2 bases, and 10 bases separated the two germline ends. The CDR3 has 13 amino acids. The CDR3, as DNA: TGTGCCAGCAGTCAGGGTCCCAACACTGAAGCTTTCTTT. Residues: CASSQGPNTEAFF.

This clone has a handful of counts. The chain carries TRBV18 and TRBJ1-1; 7 bases are shared with TRBD1. Trimming at V came to 4 bases and at J to 7 bases, leaving 12 bases not matched to a gene. Germline CDR1 KGHSH, CDR2 LQKENI. CDR3 length: 15 residues. The CDR3 region is CASSLDRVRKVEAFF. CDR3 DNA: TGTGCCAGCTCACTCGACAGGGTACGAAAGGTTGAAGCTTTCTTT.

The V and J genes are TRBV19 and TRBJ2-7; TRBD2 might be the D (5 bases). The germline V gene has CDR1 LNHDA and CDR2 SQIVND (reference sequence). V was shortened by 5 bases and J by 7 bases, with 18 bases between the two germline ends. The CDR3 is made up of 14 amino acids. The CDR3 region is CASSLHRLATEQYF. Here the CDR3 DNA reads TGTGCCAGTAGTCTCCACCGGTTAGCGACAGAGCAGTACTTC. The complete variable domain, with remaining parts taken from reference TRBV19 and TRBJ2-7, reads DGGITQSPKYLFRKEGQNVTLSCEQNLNHDAMYWYRQDPGQGLRLIYYSQIVNDFQKGDIAEGYSVSREKKESFPLTVTSAQKNPTAFYLCASSLHRLATEQYFGPGTRLTVT.

Relative to its sample, this clone is medium-sized. The V and J genes are TRBV2 and TRBJ1-6; TRBD1 is a possible D gene (6 bases). The CDR3 extends over 13 amino acids. Germline loops: CDR1 SNHLY, CDR2 FYNNEI. V gave up 6 bases and J gave up 10 bases, with 13 bases separating them. The CDR3 here is CASRTGTGSPLHF. The CDR3 nucleotides are TGTGCCAGCAGAACAGGGACGGGCTCACCCCTCCACTTT.

The sample holds one count of this clone. V gene TRBV7-9 combines with J gene TRBJ2-5; TRBD1 aligns across 8 bases. The tail of the sequence fits TRBJ2-7 better, so the J call may be wrong. CDR1 SEHNR and CDR2 FQNEAQ come from the germline V gene (reference sequence). The CDR3 spans 16 residues. CDR3 sequence: CASSLTTGTGIYEQYF. DNA of the CDR3: TGTGCCAGCAGCCTAACAACCGGGACAGGAATCTACGAGCAGTACTTC.

This clone was seen just once. The CDR3 DNA follows: TGTGCCAGCAGCGGTTCCCCTTCGACAGGGCTAGATACGCAGTATTTT. Translation: CASSGSPSTGLDTQYF. The chain carries TRBV9 and TRBJ2-3; TRBD1 matches 7 bases. Germline CDR1 and CDR2: SGDLS and YYNGEE. The CDR3 is 16 amino acids. The V and J ends lost 3 bases and 5 bases, in that order; junction bases with no gene match: 12.

The V gene is TRBV2, the J gene TRBJ2-1, with D tentatively TRBD2 (5 bases). The V gene's germline CDR1 is SNHLY and CDR2 FYNNEI. V shed 5 bases and J shed 8 bases, with 16 bases lying between them. The CDR3 extends over 14 amino acids. The DNA of the CDR3 is TGTGCCAGCAGTTCGAGGGTACTACGGCATGAGCAGTTCTTC. Encoded protein: CASSSRVLRHEQFF.